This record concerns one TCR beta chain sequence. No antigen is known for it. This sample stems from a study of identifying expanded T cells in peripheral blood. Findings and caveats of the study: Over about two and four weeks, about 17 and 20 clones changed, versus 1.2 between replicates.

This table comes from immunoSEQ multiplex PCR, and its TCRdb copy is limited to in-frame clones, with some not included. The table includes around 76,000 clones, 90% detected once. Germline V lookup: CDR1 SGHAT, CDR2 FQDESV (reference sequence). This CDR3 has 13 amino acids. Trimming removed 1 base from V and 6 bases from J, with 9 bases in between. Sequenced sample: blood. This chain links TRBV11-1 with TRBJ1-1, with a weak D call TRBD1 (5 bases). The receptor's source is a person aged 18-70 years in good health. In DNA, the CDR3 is TGTGCCAGCAGCTTAGGTGGCAGGGCTGAAGCTTTCTTT. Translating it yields CASSLGGRAEAFF.